The 27 T cell receptor beta chains below all came from one sample that was sequenced in a study of tumor-infiltrating lymphocytes in primary liver carcinoma. Both RNA and DNA were isolated together from around 20-30 mg of bulk tissue that had not been sorted. A primer in the constant region served to generate TCR beta cDNA from about 480 ng of total RNA. A slightly modified ARM-PCR protocol with three nested multiplex PCR rounds produced these TCR beta libraries. For around 11 cycles apiece, the opening two PCR rounds ran with TRBV1-TRBV30 forward primers and a C-beta reverse primer. TCRdb fed the multiplex PCR reads into MiXCR, producing one record per CDR3 protein. The table includes fewer than 150,000 distinct CDR3 sequences, 65% detected once. Source material: liver tumor tissue from sampling region 1. Subset described: tumor region T1, superior pole. Receptors were obtained from a woman aged 55-69 years with primary liver carcinoma and hepatitis B virus infection.

The chain recombines TRBV11-3 with TRBJ2-1; D not resolved. Germline values: CDR1 SGHNT, CDR2 YENEEA. The CDR3 contains 13 residues. The V end lost 4 bases, the J end lost 8 bases, and 12 bases lay between the germline ends. CDR3 amino acids: CASSSEYNDEQFF. CDR3 in DNA: TGTGCCAGCAGCTCGGAGTACAACGATGAGCAGTTCTTC.

Regarding this clonotype: The conserved phenylalanine or tryptophan is not found at the CDR3 terminus, so this likely reflects a read error. V is TRBV5-1 and J is TRBJ2-1; unclear D gene. The CDR3 contains 15 residues. V lost 2 bases and J lost 0, with 9 bases in between. Germline V gene data show CDR1 as SGHRS and CDR2 as YFSETQ. This CDR3 is CASSFRTDSYNEQFY. The CDR3, as DNA: TGCGCCAGCAGCTTTAGAACCGACTCCTACAATGAGCAGTTCTAC.

In its sample, this clonotype was seen many times. V is TRBV29-1 and J is TRBJ1-2; D might be TRBD1 (5 bases). The CDR3 covers 12 residues. Germline V CDR1 and CDR2: SQVTM, ANQGSEA. Trimming pared 6 bases from V and 2 bases from J, leaving 10 bases between. The CDR3 sequence: CSVRRGNYGYTF. The CDR3 nucleotides read TGCAGCGTGCGCCGGGGGAACTATGGCTACACCTTC.

About this clonotype itself: At one end the junction does not follow the germline gene, possibly because of a read error. The rearrangement links TRBV6-6 to TRBJ2-7; tentative D call: TRBD1 (7 bases). CDR3 length: 15 residues. Germline CDR1 and CDR2: MNHNY and SVGAGI (reference sequence). CDR3 bases: TGTGCCAGTAGTTCAAATCCGGCAGGGGGGTTCAAGCAGTACTTC. Translating it yields CASSSNPAGGFKQYF.

As to this clonotype: A read error may explain this, as a much larger clone is one base away. The chain employs TRBV29-1 and TRBJ2-3; 9 positions agree with TRBD2. The germline CDR1 and CDR2 sequences are SQVTM and ANQGSEA. CDR3 length: 13 residues. The ends lost 7 bases at V and 5 bases at J; junction bases unmatched: 7. The CDR3 nucleotides are TGCAGCGCCTTAGCGGGAGCCATAGATACGCAGTATTTT. This sequence encodes CSALAGAIDTQYF.

Turning to this clonotype: An end of the junction differs from the germline gene, which may be a read error. The chain combines TRBV13 with TRBJ2-7; no reliable D call. CDR1 is PRHDT and CDR2 is FYEKMQ in the germline V gene (reference sequence). The CDR3 covers 12 residues. The DNA of the CDR3 is TGTGCTAGCAGCTTACGGCCCTACGAGCAGTACTTC. It is translated as CASSLRPYEQYF.

For this clonotype: At one of its ends the junction is not consistent with the germline gene, which may arise from a read error. The rearrangement joins TRBV11-2 to TRBJ2-3; tentatively, D is TRBD2 (5 bases). The CDR3 length is 15 residues. Germline assignment: CDR1 SGHAT and CDR2 FQNNGV. The CDR3 nucleotides read TGCGCCAGCGGCCCACAGCGGTCAGACACAGATATGCAGTATTTT. This translates into CASGPQRSDTDMQYF.

Of note for this clonotype: The CDR3 carries no conserved terminal phenylalanine or tryptophan, so it likely arises from a read error. The chain joins TRBV29-1 to TRBJ1-1; D is possibly TRBD1 (5 bases). Germline V gives CDR1 SQVTM, CDR2 ANQGSEA. Trimming pared 2 bases from V and 8 bases from J, leaving 18 bases between. The CDR3 is 14 residues long. CDR3 DNA: TGCAGCGTTGAACAATCGGGTGGAAGGACAGAAGCTTTCCTT. It is translated as CSVEQSGGRTEAFL.

This clonotype was picked up a small number of times. Since a much larger clone is just one base distant, this may be a read error. CDR3 in amino acids: CVSSYSLASNQPQHF. The DNA for the CDR3 is TGTGTCAGCAGTTACTCGCTGGCCAGCAATCAGCCCCAGCATTTT. This chain joins TRBV6-5 and TRBJ1-5; D remains unclear. The germline V gene has CDR1 MNHEY and CDR2 SVGAGI. The CDR3 extends over 15 amino acids.

This clonotype was seen repeatedly, ten times or more. The gene calls are TRBV6-5 and TRBJ2-3; 10 positions match TRBD2. There are 18 residues in the CDR3. The V segment lost 5 bases and the J segment 4 bases; nucleotides outside the gene matches: 15. The germline CDR1 and CDR2 sequences are MNHEY and SVGAGI. The CDR3 coding sequence is TGTGCCAGCAGTCAATCGGAACCGACTAGCGGGCCCCCAGATACGCAGTATTTT. This translates into CASSQSEPTSGPPDTQYF.

Concerning this clonotype itself: Mismatch with germline at one junction end may stem from a read error. The rearrangement uses TRBV11-3 and TRBJ2-7, with 7 bases aligning to TRBD2. The CDR3 has 15 residues. Germline loops: CDR1 SGHNT, CDR2 YENEEA. CDR3 loop: CASSVDRASGYEQHF. Here the CDR3 DNA reads TGTGCCAGCAGCGTGGATCGGGCTAGCGGCTACGAGCAGCACTTC.

Remarks on this clonotype: A read error may account for a junction end that differs from germline. J is TRBJ1-2 and V is TRBV6-5; D gene unclear. This CDR3 comprises 12 residues. CDR1 and CDR2 from the germline V gene are MNHEY and SVGAGI. The CDR3 DNA is TGTGCCAGCGGTAGGCAGGTGAGAGGCTACATCTTC. Translating it yields CASGRQVRGYIF.

Comments on this clonotype: Possible read error: a much larger clone is one base away. This chain connects TRBV5-6 to TRBJ2-1; tentatively, D is TRBD2 (5 bases). The CDR3 sequence is 17 residues long. Looked up from germline, CDR1 is SGHDT and CDR2 is YYEEEE. V lost 1 base to trimming and J lost 7 bases, with 21 bases between them. The CDR3 protein is CASSLTRRAPPKNEQFF. In DNA, the CDR3 is TGTGCCAGCAGCTTGACGAGGCGGGCCCCCCCTAAGAATGAGCAGTTCTTC. The whole variable domain, remainder taken from reference TRBV5-6 and TRBJ2-1, is DAGVTQSPTHLIKTRGQQVTLRCSPKSGHDTVSWYQQALGQGPQFIFQYYEEEERQRGNFPDRFSGHQFPNYSSELNVNALLLGDSALYLCASSLTRRAPPKNEQFFGPGTRLTVL.

In regard to this clonotype: Possible read error: a much larger clone is one base away. CDR3 loop: CAIGPPGQGAQQYF. DNA of the CDR3: TGTGCCATCGGGCCCCCGGGACAGGGGGCACAGCAGTACTTC. The chain recombines TRBV10-3 with TRBJ2-7; 12 bases map to TRBD1. V dropped 8 bases and J dropped 8; count of bases not matched to a gene: 10. Per germline, CDR1 ENHRY and CDR2 SYGVKD. The CDR3 length is 14 residues.

The rearrangement links TRBV11-3 to TRBJ2-2, with D possibly matching TRBD1 (7 bases). Germline V gene sequence: CDR1 SGHNT, CDR2 YENEEA. The CDR3 has 13 residues. V shed 5 bases and J shed 15 bases, with 19 bases lying between them. CDR3 protein: CASSPRGDSELFF. CDR3 DNA sequence: TGTGCCAGCAGCCCTAGGGGGGACAGCGAGTTGTTTTTT.

Comments on this clonotype: Given a much more abundant clone one base away, this may be a read error. CDR3 residues: CSAQGVVTEAFF. CDR3 DNA sequence: TGCAGCGCCCAGGGGGTGGTGACTGAAGCTTTCTTT. The rearrangement uses TRBV29-1 and TRBJ1-1; 7 nucleotides line up with TRBD1. The CDR3 covers 12 residues. The V gene's germline CDR1 is SQVTM and CDR2 ANQGSEA. The V segment lost 7 bases and the J segment 5 bases; nucleotides outside the gene matches: 7.

This sequence joins TRBV28 and TRBJ2-5; D possibly matches TRBD1 or TRBD2 (5 bases each). In germline, CDR1 is MDHEN, CDR2 SYDVKM. V gave up 7 bases and J gave up 5 bases, with 20 bases separating them. The CDR3 sequence is 15 residues long. This CDR3 reads CASISAGSRPETQYF. CDR3 bases: TGTGCCAGCATCTCGGCAGGGAGTCGTCCTGAGACCCAGTACTTC. The full variable domain, rest sourced from reference TRBV28 and TRBJ2-5, is DVKVTQSSRYLVKRTGEKVFLECVQDMDHENMFWYRQDPGLGLRLIYFSYDVKMKEKGDIPEGYSVSREKKERFSLILESASTNQTSMYLCASISAGSRPETQYFGPGTRLLVL.

In the case of this clonotype: This sequence may be a read error, since a much larger clone differs from it by one base. This sequence joins TRBV28 and TRBJ2-1; D is undetermined. Germline CDR1 reads MDHEN; CDR2 reads SYDVKM. The ends were cut back, 3 bases at V and 0 bases at J, with 12 bases in the middle. This CDR3 comprises 16 residues. CDR3 amino acids: CASSFSGVSSYNEQFF. As DNA, the CDR3 is TGTGCCAGCAGTTTTTCGGGCGTGAGCTCCTACAATGAGCAGTTCTTC.

This clonotype was picked up a small number of times. The chain carries TRBV7-9 and TRBJ1-4; possible D gene TRBD1, 6 bases. The CDR3 is 15 residues long. Deletions cut 5 bases from V and 5 bases from J, with 15 bases between. Per the germline V gene, CDR1 is SEHNR and CDR2 is FQNEAQ (reference sequence). CDR3 protein: CASSPLEGGNEKLFF. The CDR3 DNA reads TGTGCCAGCAGCCCCCTGGAAGGGGGAAATGAAAAACTGTTTTTT.

This clonotype appeared a single time. This sequence may be a read error, since a much larger clone differs from it by one base. The chain is built from TRBV12-3 or TRBV12-4 and TRBJ1-1, with D uncertain. This CDR3 has 14 amino acids. V lost 2 bases and J 4 bases, leaving 11 bases between the germline ends. CDR3 nucleotides: TGTGCCAGCAGTTTACAGGTAGTGGGCACTGAAGCTTTCTTT. Protein sequence: CASSLQVVGTEAFF.

The chain carries TRBV28 and TRBJ1-2; D gene ambiguous. Germline CDR1 is MDHEN and CDR2 is SYDVKM. This CDR3 is 12 amino acids long. V was shortened by 7 bases and J by 9 bases, with 15 bases between the two germline ends. CDR3 region: CASTLREGSYTF. DNA for the CDR3: TGTGCCAGCACCCTTCGGGAGGGTAGCTACACCTTC.

The gene calls are TRBV28 and TRBJ1-5; no definite D call. Per the germline V gene, CDR1 is MDHEN and CDR2 is SYDVKM. The CDR3 is 15 residues long. Trimming shortened V by 2 bases and J by 1 base, and 9 bases separated the two germline ends. CDR3 loop: CASSLASGSNQPQHF. CDR3 nucleotides: TGTGCCAGCAGTTTAGCCTCTGGGAGCAATCAGCCCCAGCATTTT.

The V and J genes are TRBV28 and TRBJ1-5, with unresolved D. CDR1 and CDR2 from the germline V gene are MDHEN and SYDVKM. CDR3 length: 13 amino acids. V was clipped by 10 bases and J by 3 bases, with 13 bases between them. CDR3 sequence (DNA): TGTGCCACCAGAGGTTTTTCCAATCAGCCCCAGCATTTT. Translated, it gives CATRGFSNQPQHF.

As regards this clonotype: One end of the junction varies from germline; a read error may be responsible. This chain links TRBV5-1 with TRBJ1-1; no reliable D call. Germline CDR1 and CDR2: SGHRS and YFSETQ. The CDR3 has 13 residues. CDR3 DNA: TGTGCCAGCAAGGACCAACGGGAAACTGAAGCTTTCTTT. Translation gives CASKDQRETEAFF. The whole variable domain, remainder taken from reference TRBV5-1 and TRBJ1-1, is KAGVTQTPRYLIKTRGQQVTLSCSPISGHRSVSWYQQTPGQGLQFLFEYFSETQRNKGNFPGRFSGRQFSNSRSEMNVSTLELGDSALYLCASKDQRETEAFFGQGTRLTVV.

A note on this clonotype: Since no conserved phenylalanine or tryptophan closes the CDR3, a read error is the likely cause. This chain uses TRBV11-2 with TRBJ2-1; D is possibly TRBD2 (5 bases). Germline assignment: CDR1 SGHAT and CDR2 FQNNGV. CDR3 length equals 16 residues. CDR3 sequence reads: CASSTLLASSYNVQFS. The CDR3 DNA reads as TGTGCCAGCAGCACCCTTCTAGCCAGCTCCTACAATGTGCAGTTCTCC.

To note about this clonotype: At one of its ends the junction is not consistent with the germline gene, which may arise from a read error. The V and J genes are TRBV6-1 and TRBJ2-3; possible D gene TRBD2, 8 bases. CDR1 is MNHNS and CDR2 is SASEGT in the germline V gene. There are 19 residues in the CDR3. The CDR3 loop reads CAGRPRGREEGMGTDMQYF. The CDR3 region has the DNA TGTGCCGGCAGGCCGAGGGGGCGGGAGGAAGGGATGGGGACAGATATGCAGTATTTT.

Concerning this clonotype itself: One junction end disagrees with the germline gene, perhaps due to a read error. The chain combines TRBV11-3 with TRBJ2-1; TRBD2 agrees at 7 bases. The CDR3 totals 17 residues. Germline lookup yields CDR1 SGHNT and CDR2 YENEEA. The DNA of the CDR3 is TGTGCCAGAAGCTTAGACCGGGGGGAGTGGGGTGTCGATGAGCAGTTCTTC. As protein: CARSLDRGEWGVDEQFF.